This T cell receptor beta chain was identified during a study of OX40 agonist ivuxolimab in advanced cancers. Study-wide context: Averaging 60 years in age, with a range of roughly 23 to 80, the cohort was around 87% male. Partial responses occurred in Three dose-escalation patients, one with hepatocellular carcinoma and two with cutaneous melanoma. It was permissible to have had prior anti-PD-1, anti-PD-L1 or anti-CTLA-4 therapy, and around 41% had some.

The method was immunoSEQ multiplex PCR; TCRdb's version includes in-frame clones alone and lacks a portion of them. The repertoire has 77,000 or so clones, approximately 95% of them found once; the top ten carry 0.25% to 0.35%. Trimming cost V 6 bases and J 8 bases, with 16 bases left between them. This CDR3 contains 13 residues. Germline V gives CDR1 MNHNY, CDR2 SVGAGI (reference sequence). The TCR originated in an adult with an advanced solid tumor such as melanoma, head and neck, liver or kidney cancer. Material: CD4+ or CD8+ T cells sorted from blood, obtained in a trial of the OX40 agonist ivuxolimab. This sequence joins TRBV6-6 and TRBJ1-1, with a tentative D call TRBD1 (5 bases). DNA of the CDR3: TGTGCCAGCAGCCGCCGGGGGGTCGAGGAAGCTTTCTTT. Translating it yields CASSRRGVEEAFF.